This T cell receptor beta chain was captured in a study of T-cell memory formation after mild COVID-19. Study-wide background: Largely donor-specific TCR clusters were found.

The J segment lost 8 bases and the V segment lost 3 bases, leaving 5 bases of the junction unmatched. Germline V gives CDR1 SGHAT, CDR2 FQNNGV. This CDR3 spans 14 amino acids. Whole-study results and caveats: Some SARS-CoV-2-responding clones were already detected in memory before infection.

TCRdb analysed the 5' RACE reads with MiXCR anew, one entry per CDR3 protein. The table shows around 5,000 distinct CDR3 sequences, with 44% occurring only once. By its share, this clonotype is medium-sized (0.01 to 0.1%). Its antigen remains unidentified. This sequence originates from an adult who had mild COVID-19 (a few samples of this study predate the infection). Cell type and time point are not known. This chain uses TRBV11-2 with TRBJ1-4, with TRBD1 matching 8 bases. The sequenced material came from PBMCs or a T cell subset sorted from them (not recorded which). In DNA form, the CDR3 reads TGTGCCAGCAGCTTGGGCAGGGGGCGCGAAAAACTGTTTTTT. Its protein product is CASSLGRGREKLFF.